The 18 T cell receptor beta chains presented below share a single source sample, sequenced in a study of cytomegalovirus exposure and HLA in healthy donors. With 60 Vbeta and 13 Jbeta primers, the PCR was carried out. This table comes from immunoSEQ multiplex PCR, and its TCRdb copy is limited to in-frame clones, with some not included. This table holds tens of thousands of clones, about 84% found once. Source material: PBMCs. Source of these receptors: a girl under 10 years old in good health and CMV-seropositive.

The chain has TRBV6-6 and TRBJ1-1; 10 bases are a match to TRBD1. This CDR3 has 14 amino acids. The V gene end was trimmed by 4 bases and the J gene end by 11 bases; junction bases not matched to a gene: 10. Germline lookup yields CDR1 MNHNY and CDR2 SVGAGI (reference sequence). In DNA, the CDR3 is TGTGCCAGCAGTTCCTTTAGACCGGGACAGGGGGCTTTCTTT. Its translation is CASSSFRPGQGAFF.

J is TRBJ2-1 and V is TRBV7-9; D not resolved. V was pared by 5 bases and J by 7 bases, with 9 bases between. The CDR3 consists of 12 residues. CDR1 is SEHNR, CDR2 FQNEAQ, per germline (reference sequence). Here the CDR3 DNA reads TGTGCCAGCAGCCCCCCTAGGAATGAGCAGTTCTTC. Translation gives CASSPPRNEQFF.

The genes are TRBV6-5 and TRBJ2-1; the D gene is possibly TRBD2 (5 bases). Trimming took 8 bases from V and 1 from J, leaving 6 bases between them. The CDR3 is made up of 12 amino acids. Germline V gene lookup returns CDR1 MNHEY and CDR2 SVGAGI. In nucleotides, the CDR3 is TGTGCCAGCGGGAGTTCCTACAATGAGCAGTTCTTC. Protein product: CASGSSYNEQFF.

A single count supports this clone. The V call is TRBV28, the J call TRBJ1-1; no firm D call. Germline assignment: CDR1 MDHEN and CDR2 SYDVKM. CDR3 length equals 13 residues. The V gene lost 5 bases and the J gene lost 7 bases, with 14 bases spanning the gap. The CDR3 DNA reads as TGTGCCAGCAGTGTAAGAGGGCCCAGTGAAGCTTTCTTT. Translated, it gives CASSVRGPSEAFF.

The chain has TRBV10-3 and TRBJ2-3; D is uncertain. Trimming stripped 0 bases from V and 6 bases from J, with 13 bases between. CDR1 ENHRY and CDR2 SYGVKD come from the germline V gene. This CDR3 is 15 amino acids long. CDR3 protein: CAISESVAATDTQYF. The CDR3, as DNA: TGTGCCATCAGTGAGTCCGTTGCAGCGACGGATACGCAGTATTTT.

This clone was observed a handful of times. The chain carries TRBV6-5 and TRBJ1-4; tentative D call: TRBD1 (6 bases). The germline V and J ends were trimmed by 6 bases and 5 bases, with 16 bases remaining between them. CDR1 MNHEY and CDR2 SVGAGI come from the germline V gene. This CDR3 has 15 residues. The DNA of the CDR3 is TGTGCCAGCAGAAATCAGGGGCCAAACAATGAAAAACTGTTTTTT. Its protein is CASRNQGPNNEKLFF.

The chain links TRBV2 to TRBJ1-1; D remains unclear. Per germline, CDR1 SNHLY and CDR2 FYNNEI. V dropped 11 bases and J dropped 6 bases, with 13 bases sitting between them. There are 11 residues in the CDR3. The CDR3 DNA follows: TGTGCCGTGCAAGAACTTGCTGAAGCTTTCTTT. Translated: CAVQELAEAFF.

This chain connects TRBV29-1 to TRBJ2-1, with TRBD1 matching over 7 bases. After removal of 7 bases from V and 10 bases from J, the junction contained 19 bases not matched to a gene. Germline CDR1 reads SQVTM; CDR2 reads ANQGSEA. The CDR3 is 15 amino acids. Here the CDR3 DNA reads TGCAGCGCCCCCCCGAGGACAGGAGCTATCACCGAGCAGTTCTTC. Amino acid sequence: CSAPPRTGAITEQFF.

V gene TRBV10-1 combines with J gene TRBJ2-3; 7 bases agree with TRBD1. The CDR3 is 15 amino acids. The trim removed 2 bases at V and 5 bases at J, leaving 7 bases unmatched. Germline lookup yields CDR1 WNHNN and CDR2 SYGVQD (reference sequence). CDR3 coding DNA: TGCGCCAGCAGTGAGGCACAGGGGAATGGAGATACGCAGTATTTT. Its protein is CASSEAQGNGDTQYF.

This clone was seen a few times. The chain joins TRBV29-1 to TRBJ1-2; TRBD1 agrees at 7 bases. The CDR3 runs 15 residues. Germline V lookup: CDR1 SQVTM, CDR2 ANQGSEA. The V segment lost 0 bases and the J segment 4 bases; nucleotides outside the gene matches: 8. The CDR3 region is CSVEDQWGQFYGYTF. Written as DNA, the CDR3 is TGCAGCGTTGAAGATCAATGGGGACAGTTCTATGGCTACACCTTC.

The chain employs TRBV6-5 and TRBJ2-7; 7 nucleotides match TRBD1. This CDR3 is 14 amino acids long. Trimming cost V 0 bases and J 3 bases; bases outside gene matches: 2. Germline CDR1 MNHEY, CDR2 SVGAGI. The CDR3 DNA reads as TGTGCCAGCAGTTACTCGAGACAGGGCTACGAGCAGTACTTC. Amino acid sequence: CASSYSRQGYEQYF.

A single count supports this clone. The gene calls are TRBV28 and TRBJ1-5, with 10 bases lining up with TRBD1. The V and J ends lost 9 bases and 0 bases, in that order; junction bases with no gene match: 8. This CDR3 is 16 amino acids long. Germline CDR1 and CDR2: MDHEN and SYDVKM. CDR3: CARYPGTGDSNQPQHF. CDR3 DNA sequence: TGTGCCAGGTACCCCGGGACAGGGGATAGCAATCAGCCCCAGCATTTT.

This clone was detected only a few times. The CDR3 protein is CASSDVGTGEPNTEAFF. The DNA for the CDR3 is TGTGCCAGCAGTGATGTCGGGACAGGGGAGCCGAACACTGAAGCTTTCTTT. This sequence joins TRBV2 and TRBJ1-1; the match to TRBD1 covers 10 bases. Germline trimming cut 3 bases from V and 1 base from J; bases unmatched to any gene: 8. The CDR3 sequence is 17 residues long. The germline V gene has CDR1 SNHLY and CDR2 FYNNEI.

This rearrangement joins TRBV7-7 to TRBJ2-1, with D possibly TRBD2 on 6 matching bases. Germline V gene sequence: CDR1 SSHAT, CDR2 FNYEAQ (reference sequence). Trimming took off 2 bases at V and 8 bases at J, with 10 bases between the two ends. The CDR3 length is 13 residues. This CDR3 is CASSLSIADEQFF. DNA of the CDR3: TGTGCCAGCAGCTTAAGTATAGCGGATGAGCAGTTCTTC.

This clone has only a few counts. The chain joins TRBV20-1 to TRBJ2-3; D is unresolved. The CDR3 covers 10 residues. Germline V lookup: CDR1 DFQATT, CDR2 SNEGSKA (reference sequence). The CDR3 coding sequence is TGCAGCGTACTCCCAGATACGCAGTATTTT. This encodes CSVLPDTQYF.

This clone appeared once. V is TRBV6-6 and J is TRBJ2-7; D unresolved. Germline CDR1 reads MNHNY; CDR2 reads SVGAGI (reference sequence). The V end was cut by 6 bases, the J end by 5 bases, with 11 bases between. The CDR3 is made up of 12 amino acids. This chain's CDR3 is CASSQITDEQYF. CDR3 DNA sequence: TGTGCCAGCAGCCAAATCACGGACGAGCAGTACTTC.

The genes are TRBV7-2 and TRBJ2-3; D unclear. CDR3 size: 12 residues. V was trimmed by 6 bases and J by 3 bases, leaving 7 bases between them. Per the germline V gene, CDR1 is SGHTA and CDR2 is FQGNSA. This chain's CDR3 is CASRSGTDTQYF. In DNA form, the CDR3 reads TGTGCCAGCAGGAGTGGTACAGATACGCAGTATTTT.

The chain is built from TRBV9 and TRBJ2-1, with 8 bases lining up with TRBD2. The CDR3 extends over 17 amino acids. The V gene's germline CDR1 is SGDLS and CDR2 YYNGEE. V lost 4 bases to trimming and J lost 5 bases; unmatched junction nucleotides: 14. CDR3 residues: CASSPIHIAGGHNEQFF. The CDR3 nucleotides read TGTGCCAGCAGCCCCATTCATATTGCGGGAGGTCACAATGAGCAGTTCTTC.